Presented here are 10 T cell receptor beta chains from one specimen sequenced in a study of blood T cell repertoires in COVID-19. Produced via immunoSEQ multiplex PCR; TCRdb's table is partial and in-frame only. The sample records 140,000 or so clones, approximately 88% being singletons. Source material: peripheral blood. These receptors came from a human donor in a cohort sampled during active COVID-19.

This chain links TRBV30 with TRBJ1-2; D is ambiguous. CDR1 GTSNPN and CDR2 SVGIG come from the germline V gene (reference sequence). Trimming removed 0 bases from V and 7 bases from J, with 18 bases in between. CDR3 length: 15 residues. The CDR3 DNA follows: TGTGCCTGGAGTGTGTTCACGCGGGGAGGGAGTGGCTACACCTTC. It encodes CAWSVFTRGGSGYTF.

The V and J genes are TRBV5-5 and TRBJ2-7; TRBD2 aligns across 10 bases. After removal of 5 bases from V and 3 bases from J, the junction contained 5 bases not matched to a gene. Per the germline V gene, CDR1 is SGHKS and CDR2 is YYEKEE (reference sequence). The CDR3 runs to 14 residues. The chain's CDR3 is CASSSTSGIYEQYV. CDR3 coding DNA: TGTGCCAGCAGTTCCACTAGCGGGATCTACGAGCAGTACGTC.

V usage is TRBV28 and J usage is TRBJ1-1; a weak D match, TRBD1 (5 bases). CDR3 size: 12 residues. V lost 2 bases to trimming and J lost 9 bases, with 10 bases between them. Per germline, CDR1 MDHEN and CDR2 SYDVKM. CDR3 DNA sequence: TGTGCCAGCAGTTTACGGCAGGACAAAGCTTTCTTT. This sequence encodes CASSLRQDKAFF.

V gene TRBV13 combines with J gene TRBJ2-5; D perhaps matches TRBD2 (5 bases). The CDR3 sequence is 12 residues long. Per germline, CDR1 PRHDT and CDR2 FYEKMQ (reference sequence). Trimming took 3 bases from V and 4 from J, leaving 6 bases between them. CDR3 in amino acids: CASSLGRETQYF. CDR3 DNA sequence: TGTGCCAGCAGCTTGGGGAGAGAGACCCAGTACTTC.

This clone was found a few times. The J gene is TRBJ1-5, the V gene TRBV29-1; perhaps TRBD1 as D (6 bases). This CDR3 is 14 amino acids long. The germline V gene has CDR1 SQVTM and CDR2 ANQGSEA. With 8 bases removed from V and 0 bases from J, the gap between germline ends came to 14 bases. Here the CDR3 reads CSFSTGNSNQPQHF. The CDR3 DNA reads as TGCAGCTTTTCGACAGGAAATAGCAATCAGCCCCAGCATTTT. The full variable domain, with the rest looked up from reference TRBV29-1 and TRBJ1-5, is SAVISQKPSRDICQRGTSLTIQCQVDSQVTMMFWYRQQPGQSLTLIATANQGSEATYESGFVIDKFPISRPNLTFSTLTVSNMSPEDSSIYLCSFSTGNSNQPQHFGDGTRLSIL.

This rearrangement joins TRBV11-3 to TRBJ2-1; 9 bases agree with TRBD2. The V segment lost 5 bases and the J segment 8 bases; nucleotides outside the gene matches: 13. Germline V gene sequence: CDR1 SGHNT, CDR2 YENEEA. CDR3 length equals 16 residues. This CDR3 is CASSKGRLAGIDEQFF. For the CDR3, the DNA is TGTGCCAGCAGCAAAGGACGGCTAGCGGGAATAGATGAGCAGTTCTTC.

A single count supports this clone. J is TRBJ2-5 and V is TRBV12-5; 7 bases map to TRBD1. This CDR3 is 13 amino acids long. The germline gives CDR1 LGHNT, CDR2 FRNRAP. The V segment lost 2 bases and the J segment 5 bases; nucleotides outside the gene matches: 2. Here the CDR3 DNA reads TGTGCTAGTGGTTTGACAGGGGTCGAGACCCAGTACTTC. This codes for CASGLTGVETQYF. Together with reference TRBV12-5 and TRBJ2-5, the CDR3 gives the full variable domain: DARVTQTPRHKVTEMGQEVTMRCQPILGHNTVFWYRQTMMQGLELLAYFRNRAPLDDSGMPKDRFSAEMPDATLATLKIQPSEPRDSAVYFCASGLTGVETQYFGPGTRLLVL.

The chain employs TRBV4-2 and TRBJ2-7, with D uncertain. From germline, CDR1 is LGHNA and CDR2 YNFKEQ. The CDR3 is made up of 13 amino acids. V lost 3 bases to trimming and J lost 5 bases, with 11 bases between them. In nucleotides, the CDR3 is TGTGCCAGCAGCCAGGCGGCCGCGCACGAGCAGTACGTC. Its protein is CASSQAAAHEQYV.

V gene TRBV3-1 (or the pseudogene TRBV3-2) combines with J gene TRBJ2-3, with 7 nucleotides matching TRBD2. Looked up from germline, CDR1 is LGHDT and CDR2 is YNNKEL (reference sequence). Trimming at V came to 0 bases and at J to 4 bases, leaving 4 bases not matched to a gene. The CDR3 runs 15 residues. CDR3 coding DNA: TGTGCCAGCAGCCAAGATGGACTAGTTTCAGATACGCAGTATTTT. This codes for CASSQDGLVSDTQYF.

The chain employs TRBV5-6 and TRBJ1-1; no reliable D call. Trimming pared 0 bases from V and 1 base from J, leaving 7 bases between. The CDR3 contains 14 residues. CDR1 and CDR2 (germline): SGHDT, YYEEEE. CDR3 DNA sequence: TGTGCCAGCAGCTTGGGTCCGCGGAACACTGAAGCTTTCTTT. It codes for CASSLGPRNTEAFF.